Presented here are 3 T cell receptor beta chains from one specimen sequenced in a study of graft-versus-host responses after intestinal transplantation. The researchers put approximately 200,000 CFSE-labeled responder cells into plates with approximately 200,000 irradiated, violet-dye-labeled stimulator cells. Here immunoSEQ multiplex PCR was the method, and the copy in TCRdb shows in-frame clones only, minus some. The data contain approximately 4,700 clones, around 26% of them seen just once; the ten biggest clones take up roughly a quarter. The specimen was alloreactive CD8+ T cells from a mixed lymphocyte reaction culture, collected before transplantation. Regarding subset: CFSE-low proliferating T cells sorted from roughly six-day pre-transplant mixed lymphocyte reaction (GvH or HvG direction). These TCRs come from a human patient who was an organ donor for intestinal transplantation.

This rearrangement joins TRBV27 to TRBJ1-1; 8 positions agree with TRBD1. Per germline, CDR1 MNHEY and CDR2 SMNVEV (reference sequence). The CDR3 is 14 amino acids. Unmatched junction bases numbered 8, after V lost 7 bases and J lost 4 bases. The chain's CDR3 is CASNLQGGVTEAFF. CDR3 bases: TGTGCCAGCAATCTACAGGGGGGGGTCACTGAAGCTTTCTTT.

This clone has just a few counts. The chain uses TRBV4-2 and TRBJ1-2, with a possible D match to TRBD1 (5 bases). Germline V gene data show CDR1 as LGHNA and CDR2 as YNFKEQ. The CDR3 consists of 16 residues. V was clipped by 2 bases and J by 5 bases, with 18 bases between them. The CDR3 region is CASSQRDGGVNYGYTF. Here the CDR3 DNA reads TGTGCCAGCAGCCAACGCGACGGGGGGGTTAATTATGGCTACACCTTC.

The chain joins TRBV6-5 to TRBJ2-5, with D uncertain. This CDR3 is 13 amino acids long. Trimming took 5 bases from V and 4 from J, leaving 11 bases between them. CDR1 and CDR2 from the germline V gene are MNHEY and SVGAGI. CDR3 in amino acids: CASSETVVETQYF. CDR3 coding DNA: TGTGCCAGCAGTGAAACGGTGGTAGAGACCCAGTACTTC.